This TCR beta chain is from a study of T cells in Graves' hyperthyroidism and ophthalmopathy. Not enrolled were patients with uncontrolled infection, other autoimmune disease, pregnancy or lactation. Study-wide points: Ophthalmopathy cases were set apart from stable hyperthyroidism by a 13 V-J model. Among thyroid clonotypes expanded above 0.001, most also appeared in blood.

RNA transcripts were the template for amplifying TCR beta CDR3 regions. With the HTBI primer set, the TCR CDR3 went through a first round of RT-PCR. Each CDR3 protein gets one entry after TCRdb re-called the multiplex PCR reads with MiXCR. The profile shows a few hundred thousand distinct CDR3 sequences, roughly 15% of them singletons. CDR3 length equals 14 residues. V trimming: 6 bases; J trimming: 1 base; junction bases outside the gene matches: 5. CDR1 and CDR2 from the germline V gene are DFQATT and SNEGSKA (reference sequence). This clonotype was detected ten times or more. Antigen unknown. This TCR was recovered from a middle-aged woman with Graves' hyperthyroidism. The sample consisted of blood. The chain joins TRBV20-1 to TRBJ2-3; 9 nucleotides agree with TRBD1. The chain's CDR3 is CSAYRDRGTDTQYF. The CDR3 DNA sequence: TGCAGTGCGTACCGGGACAGGGGCACAGATACGCAGTATTTT.